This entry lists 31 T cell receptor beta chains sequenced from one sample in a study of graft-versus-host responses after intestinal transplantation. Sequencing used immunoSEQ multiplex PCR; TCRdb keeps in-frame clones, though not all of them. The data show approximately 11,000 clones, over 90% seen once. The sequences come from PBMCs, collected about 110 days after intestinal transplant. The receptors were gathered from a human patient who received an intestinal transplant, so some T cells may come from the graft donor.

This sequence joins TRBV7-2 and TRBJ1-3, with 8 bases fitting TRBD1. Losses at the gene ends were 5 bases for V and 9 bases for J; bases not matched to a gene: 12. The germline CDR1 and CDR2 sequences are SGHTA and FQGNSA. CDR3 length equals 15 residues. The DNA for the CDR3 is TGTGCCAGCAGCCATAACGGACAGGGCGGGGTCACCATATATTTT. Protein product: CASSHNGQGGVTIYF.

The CDR3 spells CASSEETSGSSNEQFF. The CDR3 DNA follows: TGTGCCAGCAGTGAAGAGACTAGCGGGAGTAGTAATGAGCAGTTCTTC. The chain carries TRBV6-4 and TRBJ2-1; 12 bases are shared with TRBD2. CDR1 is MRHNA, CDR2 SNTAGT, per germline. The CDR3 contains 16 residues. The V and J ends lost 3 bases and 7 bases, in that order; junction bases with no gene match: 7.

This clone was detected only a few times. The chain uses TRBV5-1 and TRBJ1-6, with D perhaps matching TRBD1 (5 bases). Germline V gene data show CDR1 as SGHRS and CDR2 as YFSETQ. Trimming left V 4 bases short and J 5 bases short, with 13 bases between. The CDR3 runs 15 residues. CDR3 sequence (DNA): TGCGCCAGCAGCCACTGGACACCGGATAATTCACCCCTCCACTTT. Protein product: CASSHWTPDNSPLHF. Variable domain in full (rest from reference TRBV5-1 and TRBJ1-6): KAGVTQTPRYLIKTRGQQVTLSCSPISGHRSVSWYQQTPGQGLQFLFEYFSETQRNKGNFPGRFSGRQFSNSRSEMNVSTLELGDSALYLCASSHWTPDNSPLHFGNGTRLTVT.

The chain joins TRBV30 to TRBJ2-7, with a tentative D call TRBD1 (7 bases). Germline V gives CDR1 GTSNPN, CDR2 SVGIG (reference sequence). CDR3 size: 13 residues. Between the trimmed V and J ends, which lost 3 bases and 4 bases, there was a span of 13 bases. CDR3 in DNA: TGTGCCTGGAGGGAGGGACAGACATACGAGCAGTACTTC. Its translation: CAWREGQTYEQYF.

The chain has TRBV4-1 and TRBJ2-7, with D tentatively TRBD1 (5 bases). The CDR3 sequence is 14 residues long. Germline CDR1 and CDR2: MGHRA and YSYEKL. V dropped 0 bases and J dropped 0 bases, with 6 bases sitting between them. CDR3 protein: CASSQETDSYEQYF. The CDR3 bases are TGCGCCAGCAGCCAAGAGACAGACTCCTACGAGCAGTACTTC.

The CDR3 sequence: CASSAPRGSNQPQHF. In nucleotides, the CDR3 is TGTGCCAGCAGTGCACCCCGGGGTAGCAATCAGCCCCAGCATTTT. The V and J genes are TRBV6-5 and TRBJ1-5, with D unresolved. V lost 5 bases to trimming and J lost 0 bases, with 11 bases between them. This CDR3 is built from 15 residues. Germline V gene lookup returns CDR1 MNHEY and CDR2 SVGAGI.

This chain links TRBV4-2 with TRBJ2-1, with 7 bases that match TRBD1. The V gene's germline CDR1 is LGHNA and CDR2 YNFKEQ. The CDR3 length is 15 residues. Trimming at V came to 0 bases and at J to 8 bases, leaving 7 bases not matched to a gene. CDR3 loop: CASSQDPGTEDEQFF. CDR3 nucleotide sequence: TGTGCCAGCAGCCAAGATCCCGGGACAGAAGATGAGCAGTTCTTC.

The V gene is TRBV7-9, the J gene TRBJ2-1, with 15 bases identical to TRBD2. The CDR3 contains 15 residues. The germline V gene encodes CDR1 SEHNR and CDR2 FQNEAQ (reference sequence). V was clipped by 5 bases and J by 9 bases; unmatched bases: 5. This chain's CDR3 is CASSGLAGGPSEQFF. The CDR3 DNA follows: TGTGCCAGCAGCGGACTAGCGGGAGGGCCTAGTGAGCAGTTCTTC. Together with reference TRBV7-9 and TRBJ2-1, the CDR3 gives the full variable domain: DTGVSQNPRHKITKRGQNVTFRCDPISEHNRLYWYRQTLGQGPEFLTYFQNEAQLEKSRLLSDRFSAERPKGSFSTLEIQRTEQGDSAMYLCASSGLAGGPSEQFFGPGTRLTVL.

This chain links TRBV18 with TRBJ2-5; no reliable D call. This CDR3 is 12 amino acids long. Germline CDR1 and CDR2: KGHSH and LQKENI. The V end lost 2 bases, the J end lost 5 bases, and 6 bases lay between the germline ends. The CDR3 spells CASSPGRETQYF. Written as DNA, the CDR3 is TGTGCCAGCTCACCAGGGCGGGAGACCCAGTACTTC. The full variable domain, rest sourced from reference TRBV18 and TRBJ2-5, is NAGVMQNPRHLVRRRGQEARLRCSPMKGHSHVYWYRQLPEEGLKFMVYLQKENIIDESGMPKERFSAEFPKEGPSILRIQQVVRGDSAAYFCASSPGRETQYFGPGTRLLVL.

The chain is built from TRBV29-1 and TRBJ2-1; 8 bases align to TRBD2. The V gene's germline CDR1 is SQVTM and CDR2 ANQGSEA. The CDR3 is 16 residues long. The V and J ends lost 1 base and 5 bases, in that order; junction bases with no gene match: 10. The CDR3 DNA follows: TGCAGCGTTGAAGCGTTTAGCGGGATTTCAAACAATGAGCAGTTCTTC. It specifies CSVEAFSGISNNEQFF.

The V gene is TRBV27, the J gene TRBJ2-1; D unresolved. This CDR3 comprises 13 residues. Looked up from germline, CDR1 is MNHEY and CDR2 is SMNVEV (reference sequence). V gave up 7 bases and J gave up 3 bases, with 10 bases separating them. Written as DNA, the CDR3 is TGTGCCAGCACCAACAGTTGCTACAATGAGCAGTTCTTC. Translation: CASTNSCYNEQFF.

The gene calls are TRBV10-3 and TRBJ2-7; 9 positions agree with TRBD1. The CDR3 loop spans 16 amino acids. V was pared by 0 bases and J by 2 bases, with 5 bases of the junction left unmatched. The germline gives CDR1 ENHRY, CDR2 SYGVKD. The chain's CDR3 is CAISESGTGNPYEQYF. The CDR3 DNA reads TGTGCCATCAGTGAGTCGGGGACAGGGAATCCCTACGAGCAGTACTTC.

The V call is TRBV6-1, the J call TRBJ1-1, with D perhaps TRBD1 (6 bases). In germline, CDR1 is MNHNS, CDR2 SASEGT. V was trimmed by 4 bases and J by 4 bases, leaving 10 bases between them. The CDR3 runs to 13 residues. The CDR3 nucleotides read TGTGCCAGCAGTGCTACAGGGTCCACTGAAGCTTTCTTT. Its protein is CASSATGSTEAFF.

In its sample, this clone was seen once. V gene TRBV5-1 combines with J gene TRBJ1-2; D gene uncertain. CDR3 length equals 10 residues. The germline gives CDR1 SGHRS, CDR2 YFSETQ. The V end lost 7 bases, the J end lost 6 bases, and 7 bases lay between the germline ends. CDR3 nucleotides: TGCGCCAGCGGCGGGGATGGCTACACCTTC. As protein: CASGGDGYTF.

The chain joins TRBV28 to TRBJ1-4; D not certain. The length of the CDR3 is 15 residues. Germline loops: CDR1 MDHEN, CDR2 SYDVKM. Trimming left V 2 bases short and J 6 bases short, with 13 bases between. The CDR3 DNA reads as TGTGCCAGCAGTTTAGTTCCCACTGGAGATGAAAAACTGTTTTTT. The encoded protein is CASSLVPTGDEKLFF.

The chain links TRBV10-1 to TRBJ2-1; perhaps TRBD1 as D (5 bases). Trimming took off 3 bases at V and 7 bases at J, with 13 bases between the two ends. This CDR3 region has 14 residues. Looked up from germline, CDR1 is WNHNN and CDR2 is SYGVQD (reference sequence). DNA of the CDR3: TGCGCCAGCAGTGAAGAGCAGGGTTTTAATGAGCAGTTCTTC. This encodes CASSEEQGFNEQFF.

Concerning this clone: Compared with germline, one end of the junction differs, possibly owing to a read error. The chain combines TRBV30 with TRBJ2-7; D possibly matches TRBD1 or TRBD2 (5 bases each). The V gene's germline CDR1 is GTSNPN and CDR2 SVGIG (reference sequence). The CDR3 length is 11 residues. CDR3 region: CAWSKSGTRHF. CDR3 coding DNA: TGTGCCTGGAGCAAATCCGGGACCCGACACTTC.

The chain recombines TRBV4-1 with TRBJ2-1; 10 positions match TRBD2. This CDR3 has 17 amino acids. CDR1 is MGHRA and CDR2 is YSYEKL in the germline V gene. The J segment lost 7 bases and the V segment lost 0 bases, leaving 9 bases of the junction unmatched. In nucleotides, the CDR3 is TGCGCCAGCAGCCAAGATCAGGTGCTAGCGGGAGTAAATGAGCAGTTCTTC. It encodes CASSQDQVLAGVNEQFF.

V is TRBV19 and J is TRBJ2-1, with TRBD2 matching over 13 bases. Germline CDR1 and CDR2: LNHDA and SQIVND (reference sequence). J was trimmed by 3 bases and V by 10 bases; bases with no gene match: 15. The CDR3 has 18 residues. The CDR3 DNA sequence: TGTGCCACCCGCCCGGGACTAGCGGGATCGAGGGGCTACAATGAGCAGTTCTTC. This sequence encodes CATRPGLAGSRGYNEQFF.

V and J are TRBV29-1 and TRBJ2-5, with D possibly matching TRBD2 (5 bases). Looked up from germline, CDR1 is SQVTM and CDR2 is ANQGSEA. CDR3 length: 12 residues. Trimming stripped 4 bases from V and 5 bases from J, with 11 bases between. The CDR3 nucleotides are TGCAGCGTTGTGGGAGACGGGGAGACCCAGTACTTC. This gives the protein CSVVGDGETQYF.

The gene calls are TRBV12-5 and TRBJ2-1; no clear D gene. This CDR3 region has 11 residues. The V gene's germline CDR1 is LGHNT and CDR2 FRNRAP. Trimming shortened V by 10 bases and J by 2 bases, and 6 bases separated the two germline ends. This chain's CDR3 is CAKPTYNEQFF. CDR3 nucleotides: TGTGCTAAACCCACCTACAATGAGCAGTTCTTC.

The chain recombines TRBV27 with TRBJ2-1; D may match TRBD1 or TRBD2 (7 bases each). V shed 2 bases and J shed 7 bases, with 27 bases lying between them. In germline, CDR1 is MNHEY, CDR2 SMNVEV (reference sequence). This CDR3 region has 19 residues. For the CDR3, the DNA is TGTGCCAGCAGTTTAAAGGGTTGGGAGGGGGCTCCCCGGTGGAATGAGCAGTTCTTC. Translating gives CASSLKGWEGAPRWNEQFF.

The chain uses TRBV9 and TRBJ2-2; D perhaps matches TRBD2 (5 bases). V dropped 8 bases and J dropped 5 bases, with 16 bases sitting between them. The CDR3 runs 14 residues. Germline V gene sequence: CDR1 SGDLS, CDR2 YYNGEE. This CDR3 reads CASSQAVATGELFF. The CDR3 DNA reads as TGTGCCAGTTCCCAAGCGGTGGCGACCGGGGAGCTGTTTTTT.

The CDR3 nucleotides are TGTGCCAGCAGCGGGGGACAGGGAAACTCCTACGAGCAGTACTTC. Protein sequence: CASSGGQGNSYEQYF. The chain couples TRBV9 to TRBJ2-5, with 9 bases matching TRBD1. TRBJ2-7 explains the end of the DNA better; the J call may be wrong. The length of the CDR3 is 15 residues. From germline, CDR1 is SGDLS and CDR2 YYNGEE.

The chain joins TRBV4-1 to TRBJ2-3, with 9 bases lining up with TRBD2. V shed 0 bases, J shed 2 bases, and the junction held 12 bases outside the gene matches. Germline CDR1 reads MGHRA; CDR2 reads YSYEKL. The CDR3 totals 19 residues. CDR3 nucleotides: TGCGCCAGCAGCCAAGATCTCGGCGGGAGGGCCCTATACACAGATACGCAGTATTTT. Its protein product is CASSQDLGGRALYTDTQYF.

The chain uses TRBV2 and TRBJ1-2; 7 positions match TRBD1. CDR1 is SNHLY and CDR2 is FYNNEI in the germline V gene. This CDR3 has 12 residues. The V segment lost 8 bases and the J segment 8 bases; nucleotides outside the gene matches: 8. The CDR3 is CASHRGGAGYTF. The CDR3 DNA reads TGTGCCAGCCATCGAGGGGGCGCAGGCTACACCTTC.

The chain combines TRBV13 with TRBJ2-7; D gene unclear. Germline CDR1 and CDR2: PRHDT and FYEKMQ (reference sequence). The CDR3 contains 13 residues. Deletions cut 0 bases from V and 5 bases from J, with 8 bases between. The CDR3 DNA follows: TGTGCCAGCAGCTTAGGGGGTTCCCACGAGCAGTACTTC. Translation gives CASSLGGSHEQYF.

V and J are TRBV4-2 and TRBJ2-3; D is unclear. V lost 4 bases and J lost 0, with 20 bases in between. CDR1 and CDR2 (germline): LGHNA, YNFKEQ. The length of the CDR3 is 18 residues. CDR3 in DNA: TGTGCCAGCAGCCCCCACCTTCCACTCCACGACAGCACAGATACGCAGTATTTT. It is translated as CASSPHLPLHDSTDTQYF.

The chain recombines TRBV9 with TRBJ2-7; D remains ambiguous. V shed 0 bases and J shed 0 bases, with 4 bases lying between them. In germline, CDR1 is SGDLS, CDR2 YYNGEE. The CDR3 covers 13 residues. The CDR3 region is CASSVGSSYEQYF. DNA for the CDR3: TGTGCCAGCAGCGTAGGGAGCTCCTACGAGCAGTACTTC.

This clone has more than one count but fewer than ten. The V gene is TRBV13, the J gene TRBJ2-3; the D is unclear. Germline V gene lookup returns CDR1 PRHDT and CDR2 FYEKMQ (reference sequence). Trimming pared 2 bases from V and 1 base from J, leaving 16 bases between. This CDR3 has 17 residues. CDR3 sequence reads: CASSLLSEGRGTDTQYF. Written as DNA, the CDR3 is TGTGCCAGCAGCTTACTTTCCGAAGGACGTGGCACAGATACGCAGTATTTT.

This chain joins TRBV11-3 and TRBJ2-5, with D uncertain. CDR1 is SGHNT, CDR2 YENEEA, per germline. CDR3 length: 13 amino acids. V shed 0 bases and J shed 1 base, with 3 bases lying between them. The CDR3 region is CASSLDGQETQYF. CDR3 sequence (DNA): TGTGCCAGCAGCTTAGACGGCCAAGAGACCCAGTACTTC.